This TCR beta chain was recorded in a study of shared clonotypes between healthy human individuals. Overall study results and limits: Clonotypes that were shared across a handful of donors made up about 4.5% of naive CD4 clonotypes.

The donors were adults (healthy and HIV-negative) with no recent acute infections or vaccinations. Comment on this clone: Its specificity is not known.

Here immunoSEQ multiplex PCR was the method, and the copy in TCRdb shows in-frame clones only, minus some. The sample holds around 690,000 clones, less than 95% seen once. The clonotype originates from a man in his late teens or twenties in good health. Some clones in this sample may be carry-over from other donors' samples. Sequencing used memory CD8+ T cells from PBMCs. The subset: CD45RO+ cells pooled with CCR7-negative TemRA cells.

CDR3 sequence reads: CASSLADWGNLGEQFF. The CDR3 region has the DNA TGTGCCAGCAGCTTGGCTGACTGGGGAAATCTCGGTGAGCAGTTCTTC. The chain has TRBV7-6 and TRBJ2-1, with D unresolved. Trimming left V 3 bases short and J 9 bases short, with 21 bases between. The CDR3 extends over 16 amino acids. The germline V gene has CDR1 SGHVS and CDR2 FNYEAQ.